Shown below are 9 T cell receptor beta chains from a single sample sequenced in a study of T cell responses to AZD1222 COVID-19 vaccine. Assay: immunoSEQ multiplex PCR; the TCRdb copy retains only in-frame clones and omits some. The sample shows tens of thousands of clones, roughly 90% of them seen only once. This sample comprised peripheral blood, obtained on day 0 of AZD1222 vaccination. The receptors stem from an adult in good health.

The chain recombines TRBV4-1 with TRBJ2-1; the D is unclear. Trimming cost V 1 base and J 8 bases, with 15 bases left between them. CDR3 length equals 15 residues. CDR1 is MGHRA, CDR2 YSYEKL, per germline. CDR3: CASSQVFGPWDEQFF. The CDR3 coding sequence is TGCGCCAGCAGCCAAGTTTTTGGACCTTGGGATGAGCAGTTCTTC.

The chain uses TRBV7-9 and TRBJ1-4; D not resolved. The germline V gene encodes CDR1 SEHNR and CDR2 FQNEAQ (reference sequence). This CDR3 spans 12 amino acids. Deletions cut 3 bases from V and 7 bases from J, with 6 bases between. In DNA, the CDR3 is TGTGCCAGCAGCTTTGGACCTGAAAAACTGTTTTTT. Protein product: CASSFGPEKLFF.

The rearrangement joins TRBV5-4 to TRBJ1-5; no definite D call. Germline V CDR1 and CDR2: SGHNT, YYREEE (reference sequence). This CDR3 contains 13 residues. V shed 0 bases and J shed 5 bases, with 6 bases lying between them. CDR3 in DNA: TGTGCCAGCAGCTTGGACACTGATCAGCCCCAGCATTTT. This encodes CASSLDTDQPQHF.

The chain carries TRBV7-9 and TRBJ2-7, with 8 bases fitting TRBD2. The J segment lost 3 bases and the V segment lost 2 bases, leaving 6 bases of the junction unmatched. CDR3 length equals 15 residues. Germline loops: CDR1 SEHNR, CDR2 FQNEAQ (reference sequence). The CDR3, as DNA: TGTGCCAGCAGCTTATCAGGGCGGGGGGTCTACGAGCAGTACTTC. This translates into CASSLSGRGVYEQYF.

This rearrangement joins TRBV7-9 to TRBJ1-2; possible D gene TRBD1, 5 bases. There are 12 residues in the CDR3. V was trimmed by 3 bases and J by 10 bases, leaving 12 bases between them. Germline-derived CDR1 and CDR2 are SEHNR and FQNEAQ (reference sequence). CDR3 coding DNA: TGTGCCAGCAGCTTCGGGACGGTTGACTACACCTTC. It encodes CASSFGTVDYTF.

The chain uses TRBV3-1 (or the pseudogene TRBV3-2) and TRBJ2-1; TRBD2 matches 7 bases. CDR1 and CDR2 from the germline V gene are LGHDT and YNNKEL (reference sequence). This CDR3 contains 15 residues. The V gene end was trimmed by 6 bases and the J gene end by 5 bases; junction bases not matched to a gene: 10. In DNA, the CDR3 is TGTGCCAGCAGACGTCGGGGAGCGGGGAACAATGAGCAGTTCTTC. The encoded protein is CASRRRGAGNNEQFF.

This clone occurred once. This rearrangement joins TRBV19 to TRBJ2-7; maybe TRBD1 (6 bases). The CDR3 totals 15 residues. The germline gives CDR1 LNHDA, CDR2 SQIVND (reference sequence). V was clipped by 6 bases and J by 0 bases, with 15 bases between them. The CDR3 protein is CASSLSTGSSYEQYF. Here the CDR3 DNA reads TGTGCCAGTAGCCTTTCCACAGGGAGCTCCTACGAGCAGTACTTC.

This chain connects TRBV28 to TRBJ1-6; 10 nucleotides line up with TRBD1. Germline CDR1 MDHEN, CDR2 SYDVKM. J lost 6 bases, V lost 6 bases, and 8 bases had no gene match. The CDR3 is 16 residues long. In nucleotides, the CDR3 is TGTGCCAGCAGGTTCAGAGGGACAGGGGTTAATTCACCCCTCCACTTT. The encoded protein is CASRFRGTGVNSPLHF.

This sequence joins TRBV2 and TRBJ1-2; D gene uncertain. The CDR3 runs 13 residues. V lost 4 bases and J 3 bases, leaving 9 bases between the germline ends. Germline lookup yields CDR1 SNHLY and CDR2 FYNNEI. The CDR3 coding sequence is TGTGCCAGCAGTGCAGTGGCCGACTATGGCTACACCTTC. It yields the protein CASSAVADYGYTF.